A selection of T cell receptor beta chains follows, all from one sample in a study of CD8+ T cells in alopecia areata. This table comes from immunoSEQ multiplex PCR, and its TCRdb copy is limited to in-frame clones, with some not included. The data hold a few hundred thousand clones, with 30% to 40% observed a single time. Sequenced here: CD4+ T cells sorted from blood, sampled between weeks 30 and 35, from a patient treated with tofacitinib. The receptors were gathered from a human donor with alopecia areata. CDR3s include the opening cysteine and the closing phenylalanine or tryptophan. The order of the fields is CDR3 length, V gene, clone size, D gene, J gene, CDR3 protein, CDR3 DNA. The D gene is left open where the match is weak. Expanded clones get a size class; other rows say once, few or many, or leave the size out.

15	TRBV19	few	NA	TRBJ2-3	CATQSSPPSGDTQYF	TGTGCCACCCAGAGCAGTCCTCCCTCCGGGGATACGCAGTATTTT
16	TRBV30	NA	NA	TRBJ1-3	CAWSVLPGEAGNTIYF	TGTGCCTGGAGTGTACTCCCAGGGGAGGCTGGAAACACCATATATTTT
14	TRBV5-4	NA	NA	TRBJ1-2	CASSLVGVGYGYTF	TGTGCCAGCAGCTTGGTGGGGGTCGGCTATGGCTACACCTTC
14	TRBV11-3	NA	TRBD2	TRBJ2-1	CASSRAGGADEQFF	TGTGCCAGCAGTAGGGCGGGAGGGGCCGATGAGCAGTTCTTC
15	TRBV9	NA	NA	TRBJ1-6	CASSVEGSPNSPLHF	TGTGCCAGCAGCGTAGAGGGCAGCCCCAATTCACCCCTCCACTTT
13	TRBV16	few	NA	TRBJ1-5	CASSQSWTQPQHF	TGTGCCAGCAGCCAATCCTGGACTCAGCCCCAGCATTTT
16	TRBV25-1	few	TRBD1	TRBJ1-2	CASSEFGTVRHYGYTF	TGTGCCAGCAGTGAATTTGGGACAGTCCGCCACTATGGCTACACCTTC
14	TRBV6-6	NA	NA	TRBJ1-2	CASSYGGMEGGYTF	TGTGCCAGCAGTTACGGAGGGATGGAGGGTGGCTACACCTTC
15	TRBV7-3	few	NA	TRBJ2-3	CASSPTPGSTDTQYF	TGTGCCAGCAGCCCCACCCCCGGGAGCACAGATACGCAGTATTTT
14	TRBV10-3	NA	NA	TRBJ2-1	CAISGGLDQNEQFF	TGTGCCATCAGTGGGGGTTTAGACCAAAATGAGCAGTTCTTC
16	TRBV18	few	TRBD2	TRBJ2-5	CASSPASGRARQTQYF	TGTGCCAGCTCACCAGCTAGCGGGAGGGCCAGGCAGACCCAGTACTTC
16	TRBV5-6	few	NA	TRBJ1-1	CASSSVRREGGTEAFF	TGTGCCAGCAGCTCAGTACGCAGGGAAGGAGGGACTGAAGCTTTCTTT
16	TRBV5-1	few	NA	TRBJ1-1	CASAPMGDYLNTEAFF	TGCGCCAGCGCTCCGATGGGGGACTATCTGAACACTGAAGCTTTCTTT
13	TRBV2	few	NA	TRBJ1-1	CASRASSSTEAFF	TGTGCCAGCAGGGCTAGCTCGTCCACTGAAGCTTTCTTT
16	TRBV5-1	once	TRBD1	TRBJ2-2	CASSTRTGTNTGELFF	TGCGCCAGCAGCACCCGGACAGGGACAAACACCGGGGAGCTGTTTTTT
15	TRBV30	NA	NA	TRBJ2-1	CAWSNIGQNYNEQFF	TGTGCCTGGAGTAATATAGGACAGAACTACAATGAGCAGTTCTTC
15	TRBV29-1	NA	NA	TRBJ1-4	CSVKGSGARVEKLFF	TGCAGCGTTAAGGGCTCGGGGGCGCGGGTTGAAAAACTGTTTTTT
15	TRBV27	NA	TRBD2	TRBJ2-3	CASSSLAGGSDTQYF	TGTGCCAGCAGTTCTCTTGCGGGGGGATCAGATACGCAGTATTTT
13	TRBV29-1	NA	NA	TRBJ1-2	CSVETGSAYGYTF	TGCAGCGTTGAGACGGGGTCCGCCTATGGCTACACCTTC
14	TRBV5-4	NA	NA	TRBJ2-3	CASSFTGSTDTQYF	TGTGCCAGCAGCTTTACAGGGAGCACAGATACGCAGTATTTT
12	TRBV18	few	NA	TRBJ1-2	CASSPLSSGYTF	TGTGCCAGCTCACCCCTGTCCAGTGGCTACACCTTC
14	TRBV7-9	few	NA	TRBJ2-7	CASSERRIPYEQYF	TGTGCCAGCAGCGAAAGACGTATTCCCTACGAGCAGTACTTC
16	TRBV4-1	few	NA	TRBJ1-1	CASSRDGGRADTEAFF	TGCGCCAGCAGCCGGGACGGGGGGCGCGCGGACACTGAAGCTTTCTTT
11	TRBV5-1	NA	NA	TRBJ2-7	CASSSTYEQYF	TGCGCCAGCAGCTCTACCTACGAGCAGTACTTC
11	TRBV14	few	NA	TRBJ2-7	CASSIAFKQYF	TGTGCCAGCAGCATAGCTTTCAAGCAGTACTTC
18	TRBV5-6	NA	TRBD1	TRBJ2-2	CASSFYPGQGANTGELFF	TGTGCCAGCAGCTTTTACCCGGGACAGGGGGCGAACACCGGGGAGCTGTTTTTT